The T cell receptor (beta chain) described here comes from a study of cytotoxic CD8 clonotypes in ibrutinib-treated CLL. Produced via immunoSEQ multiplex PCR; TCRdb's table is partial and in-frame only. This sample carries 300,000 or so clones, 67% of them seen once, and the ten largest clones take under 8%. The length of the CDR3 is 11 residues. Trimming removed 4 bases at V and 7 bases at J, with 10 bases between. The germline V gene has CDR1 SQVTM and CDR2 ANQGSEA. The clonotype was recovered from a human donor with chronic lymphocytic leukemia. The genes are TRBV29-1 and TRBJ1-2; D gene ambiguous. Here the sequenced sample was PBMCs, taken after 36 months of ibrutinib treatment. CDR3 sequence: CSVAQRGGYTF. Written as DNA, the CDR3 is TGCAGCGTTGCGCAAAGAGGTGGCTACACCTTC.